This T cell receptor beta chain is drawn from a study of T cells in Graves' hyperthyroidism and ophthalmopathy. The source material, RNA transcripts, was used to amplify TCR beta CDR3 regions. During a first-round RT-PCR of the TCR CDR3, the HTBI primer set was used. In TCRdb, the multiplex PCR reads were re-called with MiXCR into one record per CDR3 protein. The sample consists of 500,000 to 550,000 distinct CDR3 sequences, less than 20% of them appearing once. About this clonotype: The antigen remains undetermined.

Study-wide findings and caveats: Among thyroid clonotypes expanded above 0.001, most also appeared in blood. From stable hyperthyroidism, ophthalmopathy was separated by a 13 V-J model.

Germline V gene data show CDR1 as MNHNS and CDR2 as SASEGT. V was clipped by 8 bases and J by 7 bases; unmatched bases: 5. The CDR3 sequence is 13 residues long. The sequenced material came from blood. The sequence derives from a man aged 35 to 55 with Graves' ophthalmopathy. The rearrangement joins TRBV6-1 to TRBJ2-7; TRBD2 agrees at 13 bases. The CDR3 loop is CASRTSGSGEQYF. For the CDR3, the DNA is TGTGCCAGCCGGACTAGCGGGAGTGGGGAGCAGTACTTC.